The 22 T cell receptor beta chains below were found in one sample sequenced in a study of CD8+CD57+ T cells in acquired aplastic anemia. Patients chosen for sequencing had CD8+CD57+ cells that had expanded, as shown by flow cytometry. Using genomic DNA as the template, TCR beta VDJ and CDR3 profiling was carried out. TCRdb passed the reads through MiXCR, listing each CDR3 protein once. The profile covers 89,000 or so distinct CDR3 sequences, with less than 75% appearing a single time and 65% taken by the ten largest. Sequences were obtained from sorted CD4+, CD8+, or CD8+CD57+ T cells (not recorded which) from PBMCs. All receptors come from a human donor with aplastic anemia.

Only a few counts were recorded for this clonotype. The V and J genes are TRBV15 and TRBJ2-5; the match to TRBD2 covers 13 bases. V shed 5 bases, J shed 5 bases, and the junction held 8 bases outside the gene matches. The germline V gene encodes CDR1 LNHNV and CDR2 YYDKDF (reference sequence). The CDR3 has 16 amino acids. The CDR3: CATSLRLAGGGETQYF. As DNA, the CDR3 is TGTGCCACCAGCCTGCGACTAGCGGGGGGCGGTGAGACCCAGTACTTC.

The CDR3 DNA sequence: TGCGCCAGCAGCCAGGCCTCTGGGGGCTATGGCTACACCTTC. As protein: CASSQASGGYGYTF. V usage is TRBV4-1 and J usage is TRBJ1-2; a possible D gene is TRBD1 (5 bases). Germline-derived CDR1 and CDR2 are MGHRA and YSYEKL. The CDR3 runs 14 residues. The ends were cut back, 3 bases at V and 4 bases at J, with 12 bases in the middle.

This clonotype has a handful of counts. This chain uses TRBV29-1 with TRBJ1-2; 8 bases align to TRBD1. CDR1 and CDR2 (germline): SQVTM, ANQGSEA. With 5 bases clipped from V and 8 bases from J, the junction kept 7 bases outside the gene matches. The CDR3 extends over 12 amino acids. The CDR3 reads CSVYGQGNGYTF. The DNA of the CDR3 is TGCAGCGTTTACGGACAGGGTAACGGCTACACCTTC.

This clonotype was detected a few times. The chain is built from TRBV2 and TRBJ2-3; no clear D gene. Germline V CDR1 and CDR2: SNHLY, FYNNEI. The ends were cut back, 0 bases at V and 0 bases at J, with 10 bases in the middle. The CDR3 runs to 16 residues. Written as DNA, the CDR3 is TGTGCCAGCAGTGAAGCCACCGCCGTTAGCACAGATACGCAGTATTTT. Translating gives CASSEATAVSTDTQYF.

V is TRBV2 and J is TRBJ1-3; D gene unclear. Trimming cost V 1 base and J 7 bases, with 8 bases left between them. CDR1 is SNHLY and CDR2 is FYNNEI in the germline V gene. CDR3 length equals 13 residues. The CDR3 protein is CASSEGPLNTIYF. CDR3 nucleotides: TGTGCCAGCAGTGAAGGGCCACTTAACACCATATATTTT.

The chain combines TRBV5-4 with TRBJ1-2; maybe TRBD1 (6 bases). CDR1 SGHNT and CDR2 YYREEE come from the germline V gene (reference sequence). Trimming pared 1 base from V and 5 bases from J, leaving 15 bases between. CDR3 length equals 15 residues. The CDR3: CASSLRGGGGYGYTF. The DNA of the CDR3 is TGTGCCAGCAGCTTGAGGGGTGGAGGGGGTTATGGCTACACCTTC.

This clonotype has a handful of counts. This chain connects TRBV20-1 to TRBJ2-3; D call uncertain. There are 12 residues in the CDR3. From germline, CDR1 is DFQATT and CDR2 SNEGSKA (reference sequence). Trimming shortened V by 6 bases and J by 2 bases, and 9 bases separated the two germline ends. The CDR3 is CSATPSTDTQYF. CDR3 sequence (DNA): TGCAGTGCAACCCCCTCCACAGATACGCAGTATTTT.

The chain employs TRBV7-2 and TRBJ1-1, with a weak D call TRBD1 (5 bases). This CDR3 comprises 13 residues. The germline V and J ends were trimmed by 8 bases and 4 bases, with 14 bases remaining between them. Germline V gene lookup returns CDR1 SGHTA and CDR2 FQGNSA. Written as DNA, the CDR3 is TGTGCCAGCGCCCAGGGTAGAGGCACTGAAGCTTTCTTT. This encodes CASAQGRGTEAFF.

The CDR3 sequence is CASSQDSGGYGYTF. CDR3 in DNA: TGTGCCAGCAGCCAAGACAGTGGGGGGTATGGCTACACCTTC. The V call is TRBV14, the J call TRBJ1-2; D may be TRBD1 (5 bases). V was pared by 0 bases and J by 5 bases, with 10 bases between. The CDR3 covers 14 residues. Germline assignment: CDR1 SGHDN and CDR2 FVKESK.

This sequence joins TRBV10-3 and TRBJ2-3; tentative D call: TRBD2 (5 bases). This CDR3 has 13 residues. The V end lost 6 bases, the J end lost 6 bases, and 13 bases lay between the germline ends. Germline V CDR1 and CDR2: ENHRY, SYGVKD. The CDR3 region has the DNA TGTGCCATCAGGACGGGAAGTGGGGATACGCAGTATTTT. The encoded protein is CAIRTGSGDTQYF.

This clonotype was seen many times. The chain is built from TRBV7-9 and TRBJ1-2; D not resolved. Germline CDR1 and CDR2: SEHNR and FQNEAQ (reference sequence). The length of the CDR3 is 13 residues. Trimming stripped 5 bases from V and 6 bases from J, with 13 bases between. CDR3: CASSPTTRDGYTF. The CDR3 DNA follows: TGTGCCAGCAGCCCGACAACGAGGGATGGCTACACCTTC.

CDR3 sequence reads: CASSGGQGVVYEQYF. DNA of the CDR3: TGTGCCAGCAGTGGGGGACAGGGGGTGGTCTACGAGCAGTACTTC. This chain links TRBV2 with TRBJ2-7; 11 nucleotides match TRBD1. V lost 4 bases, J lost 3 bases, and 5 bases stayed unmatched. Germline V gene sequence: CDR1 SNHLY, CDR2 FYNNEI. This CDR3 has 15 residues.

The V call is TRBV14, the J call TRBJ2-1; D is possibly TRBD1 or TRBD2 (5 bases each). The CDR3 is 14 residues long. Germline CDR1 reads SGHDN; CDR2 reads FVKESK. CDR3 DNA sequence: TGTGCTAGAGCCTCGGCTGGGGGCTACAATGAGCAGTTCTTC. Its protein is CARASAGGYNEQFF.

The DNA for the CDR3 is TGTGCCAGCAGTACCAATAGCAATCAGCCCCAGCATTTT. Its translation is CASSTNSNQPQHF. The V gene is TRBV7-8, the J gene TRBJ1-5; unclear D gene. Trimming stripped 6 bases from V and 0 bases from J, with 6 bases between. Germline V gene sequence: CDR1 SGHVS, CDR2 FQNEAQ. The CDR3 covers 13 residues. The full variable domain, completed using reference TRBV7-8 and TRBJ1-5, is GAGVSQSPRYKVAKRGQDVALRCDPISGHVSLFWYQQALGQGPEFLTYFQNEAQLDKSGLPSDRFFAERPEGSVSTLKIQRTQQEDSAVYLCASSTNSNQPQHFGDGTRLSIL.

The V call is TRBV19, the J call TRBJ1-5; a weak D match, TRBD1 (5 bases). Germline values: CDR1 LNHDA, CDR2 SQIVND (reference sequence). The CDR3 runs to 15 residues. Trimming cost V 4 bases and J 7 bases, with 17 bases left between them. CDR3 region: CASSSLRRGDQPQHF. CDR3 nucleotides: TGTGCCAGTAGTAGCCTTCGTAGGGGAGACCAGCCCCAGCATTTT.

The rearrangement links TRBV2 to TRBJ1-1; TRBD1 matches 8 bases. V lost 5 bases, J lost 5 bases, and 4 bases stayed unmatched. Germline assignment: CDR1 SNHLY and CDR2 FYNNEI. CDR3 length equals 13 residues. The CDR3 bases are TGTGCCAGCAGTCCAGGGGGCAGAACTGAAGCTTTCTTT. Amino acids: CASSPGGRTEAFF.

This chain connects TRBV10-2 to TRBJ2-1; TRBD2 matches 7 bases. Germline V gives CDR1 WSHSY, CDR2 SAAADI. The trim removed 6 bases at V and 9 bases at J, leaving 8 bases unmatched. The CDR3 consists of 13 residues. The CDR3 DNA follows: TGCGCCAGCAGCTTGGGGACTACGATTGAGCAGTTCTTC. It specifies CASSLGTTIEQFF.

In this sample, this clonotype turned up a few times. J is TRBJ2-7 and V is TRBV29-1; TRBD1 aligns across 8 bases. Trimming removed 6 bases from V and 2 bases from J; junction bases left unmatched: 6. Germline-derived CDR1 and CDR2 are SQVTM and ANQGSEA. The CDR3 length is 13 residues. CDR3 residues: CSVGQGDAYEQYF. CDR3 bases: TGCAGCGTCGGACAGGGAGATGCCTACGAGCAGTACTTC.

The rearrangement joins TRBV24-1 to TRBJ2-2; D tentatively fits TRBD1 or TRBD2 (5 bases each). This CDR3 has 13 residues. V lost 5 bases to trimming and J lost 7 bases, with 10 bases between them. Germline CDR1 is KGHDR and CDR2 is SFDVKD. CDR3 region: CATSARGRGELFF. In DNA, the CDR3 is TGTGCCACCAGTGCCCGGGGCCGCGGGGAGCTGTTTTTT.

The CDR3 sequence: CASSFTLSDEQYF. CDR3 DNA: TGTGCCAGCAGCTTCACCCTCTCGGACGAGCAGTACTTC. The chain employs TRBV7-8 and TRBJ2-7; the D is unclear. The CDR3 runs to 13 residues. The V end lost 3 bases, the J end lost 5 bases, and 11 bases lay between the germline ends. CDR1 and CDR2 (germline): SGHVS, FQNEAQ.

This chain links TRBV5-6 with TRBJ2-1, with D perhaps matching TRBD1 or TRBD2 (5 bases each). This CDR3 is built from 12 residues. Trimming left V 1 base short and J 12 bases short, with 11 bases between. CDR1 and CDR2 (germline): SGHDT, YYEEEE. The CDR3 is CASSLRGAGQFF. CDR3 DNA sequence: TGTGCCAGCAGCTTGCGAGGGGCTGGGCAGTTCTTC.

This clonotype was seen more than once but under ten times. V is TRBV29-1 and J is TRBJ2-7; weak D call: TRBD1 (5 bases). CDR1 is SQVTM, CDR2 ANQGSEA, per germline. This CDR3 region has 11 residues. V shed 6 bases and J shed 4 bases, with 10 bases lying between them. The CDR3, as DNA: TGCAGCGTGGCAGGGCCGTACGAGCAGTACTTC. It translates to CSVAGPYEQYF.